These T cell receptor beta chains were read from a single sample in a study of shared clonotypes between healthy human individuals. Assay used: immunoSEQ multiplex PCR; TCRdb lists only in-frame clones, some missing. Of 2 million to 2.5 million clones detected, 93% appear once; the ten largest clones hold 0.39%. Sequenced: naive CD4+ T cells from PBMCs. The receptor source for this set is a man aged 18 to 29 in good health. Some clones in this sample may be carry-over from other donors' samples. Both conserved end residues are part of each CDR3. The D gene is left open where the match is weak. Clone sizes are given selectively: once, few, many, or a class where the clone is expanded.

- TRBJ1-2 - TRBV5-1 CASSWGKNYGYTF TGCGCCAGCAGCTGGGGCAAGAACTATGGCTACACCTTC
- TRBJ2-5 - TRBV5-4 CASSAGPRETQYF TGTGCCAGCAGCGCGGGCCCCAGAGAGACCCAGTACTTC
- TRBJ1-5 - TRBV5-1 CASSLGSASNQPQHF TGCGCCAGCAGCTTGGGGTCGGCCAGCAATCAGCCCCAGCATTTT
once TRBJ2-5 TRBD2 TRBV15 CATRKREGSETQYF TGTGCCACCAGAAAGCGGGAGGGGTCCGAGACCCAGTACTTC
- TRBJ2-1 - TRBV19 CASSVVGGYNEQFF TGTGCCAGTAGTGTGGTAGGGGGGTACAATGAGCAGTTCTTC
- TRBJ2-7 TRBD1 TRBV2 CASSAGTGSSYEQYF TGTGCCAGCAGTGCAGGGACAGGGAGCTCCTACGAGCAGTACTTC
- TRBJ1-4 - TRBV6-6 CASRPDPGPNEKLFF TGTGCCAGCAGGCCGGACCCGGGTCCTAATGAAAAACTGTTTTTT
- TRBJ1-2 - TRBV7-2 CASSLVAGGYDYGYTF TGTGCCAGCAGCTTAGTAGCGGGGGGTTACGACTATGGCTACACCTTC
- TRBJ2-1 - TRBV6-4 CASRAGPAGNEQFF TGTGCCAGCAGGGCGGGACCAGCGGGCAATGAGCAGTTCTTC
- TRBJ2-1 - TRBV29-1 CSVQAGPSSYNEQFF TGCAGCGTTCAGGCGGGGCCGTCCTCCTACAATGAGCAGTTCTTC
once TRBJ2-1 - TRBV5-1 CASSLGTAEGGEQFF TGCGCCAGCAGCCTCGGGACCGCGGAGGGGGGAGAGCAGTTCTTC
- TRBJ2-7 - TRBV18 CASSPARPTYEQYF TGTGCCAGCTCACCGGCCAGGCCAACCTACGAGCAGTACTTC
- TRBJ2-2 TRBD1 TRBV19 CASQNRGPGELFF TGTGCCAGCCAAAACAGGGGTCCCGGGGAGCTGTTTTTT
- TRBJ1-1 - TRBV6-6 CASLPRGLNTEAFF TGTGCCAGCCTCCCCCGGGGGTTGAACACTGAAGCTTTCTTT
- TRBJ2-1 TRBD2 TRBV27 CASSSAGGSYNEQFF TGTGCCAGCAGTTCAGCGGGAGGGTCCTACAATGAGCAGTTCTTC
- TRBJ2-2 - TRBV2 CASSEAGTQIGELFF TGTGCCAGCAGTGAAGCGGGGACGCAGATCGGGGAGCTGTTTTTT
- TRBJ2-2 - TRBV18 CASSPVIVANTGELFF TGTGCCAGCTCACCAGTGATAGTCGCGAACACCGGGGAGCTGTTTTTT
once TRBJ2-2 - TRBV19 CASSIGRGELFF TGTGCCAGTAGTATAGGCAGGGGGGAGCTGTTTTTT
- TRBJ1-2 - TRBV7-9 CASSFSLTANYGYTF TGTGCCAGCAGCTTTTCGCTGACAGCTAACTATGGCTACACCTTC
- TRBJ1-1 - TRBV5-4 CASSLSQSNTEAFF TGTGCCAGCAGCTTGAGTCAGTCGAACACTGAAGCTTTCTTT
- TRBJ1-2 TRBD1 TRBV28 CASSPGQGQGYTF TGTGCCAGTAGCCCCGGACAGGGGCAGGGCTACACCTTC
- TRBJ1-5 - TRBV6-5 CASSPPGGGNQPQHF TGTGCCAGCAGCCCACCCGGCGGGGGCAATCAGCCCCAGCATTTT
- TRBJ1-5 - TRBV10-2 CASSGGARNQPQHF TGCGCCAGCAGTGGCGGGGCTCGCAATCAGCCCCAGCATTTT
- TRBJ1-3 - TRBV28 CASSLITGSGNTIYF TGTGCCAGCAGTTTAATCACAGGCTCTGGAAACACCATATATTTT
- TRBJ1-4 - TRBV9 CASSASLSPNEKLFF TGTGCCAGCAGCGCAAGTTTAAGTCCAAATGAAAAACTGTTTTTT
- TRBJ2-1 - TRBV7-2 CASSQDWGEQFF TGTGCCAGCAGTCAAGACTGGGGTGAGCAGTTCTTC
- TRBJ2-7 - TRBV5-4 CASSALFGSSYEQYF TGTGCCAGCAGCGCCCTATTCGGGAGCTCCTACGAGCAGTACTTC
- TRBJ2-7 TRBD2 TRBV6-6 CASTNFLADYEQYF TGTGCCAGCACCAACTTCCTAGCGGACTACGAGCAGTACTTC
- TRBJ1-5 - TRBV30 CAWSVVTGGNQPQHF TGTGCCTGGAGTGTAGTTACGGGAGGCAATCAGCCCCAGCATTTT
- TRBJ2-3 - TRBV6-1 CASKDPLRGTDTQYF TGTGCCAGTAAGGACCCCCTAAGGGGCACAGATACGCAGTATTTT
- TRBJ2-1 - TRBV11-2 CASSLFDNEQFF TGTGCCAGCAGCTTGTTCGACAATGAGCAGTTCTTC
- TRBJ1-3 - TRBV10-3 CAISEARNSGNTIYF TGTGCCATCAGTGAAGCACGGAACTCTGGAAACACCATATATTTT
once TRBJ1-2 TRBD1 TRBV29-1 CSVQQGPDYGYTF TGCAGCGTTCAACAGGGGCCAGACTATGGCTACACCTTC
- TRBJ1-2 TRBD1 TRBV6-5 CASSYRDRPLYGYTF TGTGCCAGCAGTTACAGGGACAGACCCCTCTATGGCTACACCTTC
few TRBJ2-7 - TRBV20-1 CSARDLYEQYF TGCAGTGCTAGAGACCTCTACGAGCAGTACTTC
once TRBJ2-7 TRBD1 TRBV18 CASSLGGSSYEQYF TGTGCCAGCTCATTAGGGGGCTCTTCCTACGAGCAGTACTTC
once TRBJ2-7 TRBD2 TRBV28 CATSVGGLASFHEQYF TGTGCCACCTCGGTGGGGGGACTAGCCAGTTTCCACGAGCAGTACTTC
- TRBJ2-7 TRBD1 TRBV7-8 CASSPPGTGEQYF TGTGCCAGCAGCCCCCCTGGGACAGGCGAGCAGTACTTC
- TRBJ2-1 - TRBV5-1 CASSLGGTAYNEQFF TGCGCCAGCAGCTTGGGCGGCACAGCCTACAATGAGCAGTTCTTC
- TRBJ1-2 - TRBV18 CASSLTADTNYGYTF TGTGCCAGCTCACTGACAGCCGATACTAACTATGGCTACACCTTC
- TRBJ1-5 TRBD1 TRBV13 CASSSGPGTGSYSNQPQHF TGTGCCAGCAGCTCAGGTCCCGGGACAGGGTCCTATAGCAATCAGCCCCAGCATTTT
- TRBJ2-5 TRBD1 TRBV11-2 CASSPGTAIETQYF TGTGCCAGCAGCCCTGGGACAGCGATAGAGACCCAGTACTTC
- TRBJ2-1 TRBD1 TRBV7-3 CASSALGQGAFGEQFF TGTGCCAGCAGCGCCCTTGGACAGGGGGCCTTCGGTGAGCAGTTCTTC
- TRBJ2-7 - TRBV7-9 CASSLGASGEQYF TGTGCCAGCAGCTTAGGGGCCTCGGGAGAGCAGTACTTC
- TRBJ2-1 TRBD2 TRBV11-3 CASSLGQASGRDEQFF TGTGCCAGCAGCTTAGGACAGGCTAGCGGGAGGGATGAGCAGTTCTTC
- TRBJ1-1 - TRBV6-5 CASSYSGQGHTEAFF TGTGCCAGCAGTTACTCAGGCCAGGGGCACACTGAAGCTTTCTTT
- TRBJ2-2 TRBD2 TRBV7-6 CASSLIAGIAGELFF TGTGCCAGCAGCTTAATAGCGGGAATCGCCGGGGAGCTGTTTTTT
- TRBJ1-5 TRBD1 TRBV28 CASSRRDRDNQPQHF TGTGCCAGCAGCCGCCGGGACAGGGACAATCAGCCCCAGCATTTT
once TRBJ2-7 - TRBV27 CASRTTQTYEQYF TGTGCCAGCAGGACCACACAGACCTACGAGCAGTACTTC
- TRBJ2-3 - TRBV7-8 CASSPSPRDTQYF TGTGCCAGCAGCCCGAGCCCTAGAGATACGCAGTATTTT
once TRBJ2-5 - TRBV2 CASSVGRETQYF TGTGCCAGCAGTGTAGGGAGAGAGACCCAGTACTTC
few TRBJ1-1 - TRBV28 CASLKGMNTEAFF TGTGCCAGCCTTAAGGGCATGAACACTGAAGCTTTCTTT
- TRBJ1-5 - TRBV6-1 CASSGDTNQPQHF TGTGCCAGCAGCGGGGACACCAATCAGCCCCAGCATTTT
- TRBJ1-2 - TRBV28 CASSSTYRRGYTF TGTGCCAGCAGTTCCACCTACAGGAGGGGCTACACCTTC
- TRBJ2-7 TRBD1 TRBV7-3 CASSLSGTGGEQYF TGTGCCAGCAGCCTCTCCGGGACAGGGGGCGAGCAGTACTTC
once TRBJ2-4 TRBD2 TRBV6-6 CASSYSGRVSGDIQYF TGTGCCAGCAGTTACTCGGGACGAGTGAGCGGGGACATTCAGTACTTC
- TRBJ2-5 - TRBV18 CASSPGTGLGETQYF TGTGCCAGCTCACCGGGGACCGGGCTTGGGGAGACCCAGTACTTC
- TRBJ2-1 TRBD2 TRBV5-1 CASSLVPSGTYNEQFF TGCGCCAGCAGCTTGGTTCCTAGCGGGACGTACAATGAGCAGTTCTTC
- TRBJ2-7 - TRBV11-2 CASSWDFGSYEQYF TGTGCCAGCAGCTGGGACTTTGGCTCCTACGAGCAGTACTTC